Below, 8 T cell receptor beta chains from the same sample are listed, as sequenced in a study of T-cell memory formation after mild COVID-19. MiXCR, run by TCRdb on the 5' RACE reads, gives a single entry per CDR3 protein. The data show fewer than 550,000 distinct CDR3 sequences, over 15% seen once. Input material: PBMCs or a T cell subset sorted from them (not recorded which). The source is an adult woman who had mild COVID-19 (a few samples of this study predate the infection). Cell type and time point are not known.

The genes are TRBV20-1 and TRBJ1-5; a weak D match, TRBD1 (5 bases). This CDR3 contains 14 residues. Deletions cut 8 bases from V and 0 bases from J, with 14 bases between. Germline-derived CDR1 and CDR2 are DFQATT and SNEGSKA (reference sequence). DNA for the CDR3: TGCAGTCCTAAGGGCGGACATAGCAATCAGCCCCAGCATTTT. Translation gives CSPKGGHSNQPQHF.

This clonotype has more than one count but fewer than ten. V usage is TRBV14 and J usage is TRBJ1-6; the D is unclear. The CDR3 runs 16 residues. The V gene's germline CDR1 is SGHDN and CDR2 FVKESK. Trimming took off 3 bases at V and 0 bases at J, with 9 bases between the two ends. The CDR3 loop reads CASSQRMSSYNSPLHF. CDR3 sequence (DNA): TGTGCCAGCAGCCAGAGGATGAGCTCCTATAATTCACCCCTCCACTTT.

This chain connects TRBV6-5 to TRBJ2-6, with D perhaps matching TRBD1 (5 bases). The CDR3 loop spans 15 amino acids. The germline V gene has CDR1 MNHEY and CDR2 SVGAGI. The V end lost 6 bases, the J end lost 0 bases, and 9 bases lay between the germline ends. The CDR3 sequence: CASSIQASGANVLTF. Here the CDR3 DNA reads TGTGCCAGCAGCATACAGGCCTCTGGGGCCAACGTCCTGACTTTC.

CDR3 protein: CASSQDRGQGWETQYF. CDR3 coding DNA: TGTGCCAGCAGCCAAGATCGGGGACAGGGATGGGAGACCCAGTACTTC. The chain employs TRBV3-1 and TRBJ2-5; 9 bases line up with TRBD1. The CDR3 is made up of 16 amino acids. Germline V gives CDR1 LGHDT, CDR2 YNNKEL (reference sequence). J gave up 5 bases and V 0 bases, and 7 bases lay outside the gene matches.

The chain links TRBV20-1 to TRBJ1-5; D may be TRBD1 (5 bases). CDR1 and CDR2 from the germline V gene are DFQATT and SNEGSKA (reference sequence). The CDR3 contains 13 residues. V was clipped by 5 bases and J by 4 bases, with 12 bases between them. This CDR3 is CSAGAQENQPQHF. DNA of the CDR3: TGCAGTGCTGGGGCACAGGAGAATCAGCCCCAGCATTTT.

This sequence joins TRBV5-1 and TRBJ1-2; a possible D gene is TRBD1 (6 bases). The CDR3 consists of 13 residues. Trimming left V 6 bases short and J 3 bases short, with 12 bases between. Germline V lookup: CDR1 SGHRS, CDR2 YFSETQ. CDR3 sequence reads: CASTTAGDYGYTF. CDR3 bases: TGCGCCAGCACGACGGCAGGGGACTATGGCTACACCTTC.

The rearrangement joins TRBV6-6 to TRBJ1-4, with 8 bases aligning to TRBD1. Germline V gene data show CDR1 as MNHNY and CDR2 as SVGAGI (reference sequence). The CDR3 runs 13 residues. With V trimmed by 6 bases and J by 6 bases, 3 bases remained unmatched. The CDR3 loop is CASRTGAHEKLFF. In DNA form, the CDR3 reads TGTGCCAGCAGGACAGGGGCCCATGAAAAACTGTTTTTT.

In its sample, this clonotype was seen once. This chain uses TRBV7-2 with TRBJ1-1, with D unresolved. V was clipped by 5 bases and J by 1 base, with 8 bases between them. The CDR3 extends over 13 amino acids. CDR1 SGHTA and CDR2 FQGNSA come from the germline V gene. CDR3 coding DNA: TGTGCCAGCAGCCACGACAAGAACACTGAAGCTTTCTTT. This encodes CASSHDKNTEAFF.